The 19 T cell receptor beta chains below all came from one sample that was sequenced in a study of blood T cell repertoires in COVID-19. Produced via immunoSEQ multiplex PCR; TCRdb's table is partial and in-frame only. The table includes around 330,000 clones, roughly nine tenths detected once. The material sequenced was PBMCs or T cells enriched from blood (not recorded which). The receptors stem from a man aged 60 to 69 who had recovered from COVID-19.

The V call is TRBV4-2, the J call TRBJ2-7, with D maybe TRBD1 (6 bases). The CDR3 length is 17 residues. V was pared by 0 bases and J by 2 bases, with 17 bases between. Looked up from germline, CDR1 is LGHNA and CDR2 is YNFKEQ. The CDR3 region is CASSQDLTRDNTYEQYF. CDR3 bases: TGTGCCAGCAGCCAAGATTTAACAAGGGACAATACCTACGAGCAGTACTTC.

The rearrangement links TRBV7-3 to TRBJ2-2, with 7 bases that match TRBD1. After removal of 4 bases from V and 0 bases from J, the junction contained 5 bases not matched to a gene. The germline V gene has CDR1 SGHTA and CDR2 FQGTGA. The CDR3 contains 16 residues. CDR3 DNA sequence: TGTGCCAGCAGCTCGAGGGGGCTACCGAACACCGGGGAGCTGTTTTTT. It is translated as CASSSRGLPNTGELFF.

This chain connects TRBV9 to TRBJ2-3; tentatively, D is TRBD1 (6 bases). This CDR3 spans 14 amino acids. The V end was cut by 0 bases, the J end by 5 bases, with 10 bases between. Germline loops: CDR1 SGDLS, CDR2 YYNGEE. CDR3 coding DNA: TGTGCCAGCAGCGTAGTAAGAGGGGGAGATACGCAGTATTTT. Its translation is CASSVVRGGDTQYF.

The V call is TRBV24-1, the J call TRBJ2-1; 7 nucleotides agree with TRBD1. V shed 3 bases and J 6 bases; nucleotides not matched to a gene: 13. CDR1 is KGHDR and CDR2 is SFDVKD in the germline V gene. This CDR3 contains 17 residues. As DNA, the CDR3 is TGTGCCACCAGTGATCGAGGGGGCGCGGTGAGACGCAATGAGCAGTTCTTC. Its translation: CATSDRGGAVRRNEQFF.

The V call is TRBV29-1, the J call TRBJ2-5; 8 nucleotides align to TRBD2. V lost 4 bases and J lost 5; bases outside the gene matches: 9. The germline CDR1 and CDR2 sequences are SQVTM and ANQGSEA. The length of the CDR3 is 14 residues. CDR3 loop: CSVAPGGRLETQYF. The DNA for the CDR3 is TGCAGCGTTGCTCCGGGAGGGCGCTTGGAGACCCAGTACTTC.

The chain couples TRBV7-3 to TRBJ2-4; D unresolved. Trimming shortened V by 1 base and J by 0 bases, and 10 bases separated the two germline ends. CDR1 is SGHTA, CDR2 FQGTGA, per germline. This CDR3 comprises 16 residues. The CDR3 region is CASSLKADSAKNIQYF. The CDR3 DNA sequence: TGTGCCAGCAGCTTAAAGGCCGACTCAGCCAAAAACATTCAGTACTTC.

V gene TRBV29-1 combines with J gene TRBJ1-1, with D possibly matching TRBD1 (6 bases). The V end lost 7 bases, the J end lost 6 bases, and 15 bases lay between the germline ends. The germline V gene encodes CDR1 SQVTM and CDR2 ANQGSEA. The CDR3 is 12 amino acids. CDR3 DNA: TGCAGCGCAGGACAGCCTAACTCTGAAGCTTTCTTT. Amino acids: CSAGQPNSEAFF.

The chain uses TRBV27 and TRBJ2-6, with 8 bases matching TRBD1. This CDR3 has 18 residues. Germline CDR1 and CDR2: MNHEY and SMNVEV (reference sequence). The J segment lost 0 bases and the V segment lost 5 bases, leaving 9 bases of the junction unmatched. CDR3 sequence: CASSPRQGTHSGANVLTF. CDR3 DNA sequence: TGTGCCAGCAGTCCAAGACAGGGGACCCACTCTGGGGCCAACGTCCTGACTTTC.

The chain combines TRBV5-1 with TRBJ2-1, with a tentative D call TRBD1 (6 bases). CDR1 SGHRS and CDR2 YFSETQ come from the germline V gene. The CDR3 runs to 12 residues. V was shortened by 3 bases and J by 6 bases, with 7 bases between the two germline ends. The CDR3 here is CASSWDINEQFF. The CDR3 nucleotides are TGCGCCAGCAGCTGGGACATCAATGAGCAGTTCTTC.

The gene calls are TRBV28 and TRBJ1-2; D is uncertain. V was trimmed by 6 bases and J by 4 bases, leaving 21 bases between them. The CDR3 extends over 16 amino acids. CDR1 is MDHEN and CDR2 is SYDVKM in the germline V gene. The CDR3 DNA reads as TGTGCCAGCAGCAGCCGAAGGTCTGAGGCCGTCTATGGCTACACCTTC. It yields the protein CASSSRRSEAVYGYTF.

The rearrangement links TRBV6-6 to TRBJ2-7, with 8 positions matching TRBD2. V shed 2 bases and J 6 bases; nucleotides not matched to a gene: 9. The CDR3 consists of 15 residues. Germline V lookup: CDR1 MNHNY, CDR2 SVGAGI (reference sequence). The chain's CDR3 is CASSYGSGIRGEQYF. The CDR3 DNA reads TGTGCCAGCAGTTACGGTAGCGGGATTCGTGGCGAGCAGTACTTC.

The J gene is TRBJ2-5, the V gene TRBV11-1, with 9 bases aligning to TRBD2. This CDR3 comprises 14 residues. J was trimmed by 4 bases and V by 10 bases; bases with no gene match: 10. Germline V gives CDR1 SGHAT, CDR2 FQDESV (reference sequence). CDR3 coding DNA: TGTGCCACTTCCTATAGCGGGAGAGGAGAGACCCAGTACTTC. Its translation is CATSYSGRGETQYF.

V and J are TRBV19 and TRBJ1-2; no clear D gene. Germline CDR1 LNHDA, CDR2 SQIVND (reference sequence). Trimming left V 7 bases short and J 7 bases short, with 16 bases between. The CDR3 has 13 residues. This CDR3 is CASNAARRLGYTF. CDR3 DNA: TGTGCCAGTAATGCGGCGAGAAGGCTTGGCTACACCTTC.

This clone was seen once. The chain is built from TRBV27 and TRBJ1-5, with 8 bases aligning to TRBD1. V shed 4 bases, J shed 6 bases, and the junction held 5 bases outside the gene matches. Germline loops: CDR1 MNHEY, CDR2 SMNVEV (reference sequence). The CDR3 loop spans 14 amino acids. CDR3: CASSSDRGGQPQHF. The CDR3, as DNA: TGTGCCAGCAGTTCAGACAGGGGAGGTCAGCCCCAGCATTTT.

The CDR3 reads CASIDDRDPYQPQHF. Written as DNA, the CDR3 is TGTGCCAGCATCGACGACAGGGACCCCTATCAGCCCCAGCATTTT. The gene calls are TRBV28 and TRBJ1-5; 7 positions agree with TRBD1. The CDR3 is 15 amino acids. Per germline, CDR1 MDHEN and CDR2 SYDVKM. The V gene end was trimmed by 7 bases and the J gene end by 5 bases; junction bases not matched to a gene: 11.

This clone was seen only once. This sequence joins TRBV3-1 (or the pseudogene TRBV3-2) and TRBJ2-7; D is unclear. The CDR3 sequence is 13 residues long. The germline CDR1 and CDR2 sequences are LGHDT and YNNKEL (reference sequence). Trimming took 0 bases from V and 7 from J, leaving 10 bases between them. The CDR3 bases are TGTGCCAGCAGCCAAGATTTTTTGAGGGAGCAGTACTTC. It translates to CASSQDFLREQYF.

This chain uses TRBV30 with TRBJ2-7, with TRBD1 as a possible D gene (5 bases). Trimming took 8 bases from V and 0 from J, leaving 11 bases between them. The CDR3 spans 12 residues. Germline V gives CDR1 GTSNPN, CDR2 SVGIG (reference sequence). The CDR3 spells CALRQTSYEQYF. DNA for the CDR3: TGTGCCCTGAGACAGACCTCCTACGAGCAGTACTTC.

The chain combines TRBV10-1 with TRBJ2-7, with 7 nucleotides matching TRBD2. The CDR3 is made up of 13 amino acids. Germline V gives CDR1 WNHNN, CDR2 SYGVQD (reference sequence). Trimming took 6 bases from V and 1 from J; bases not matched to a gene: 3. The CDR3 here is CASSPGGSYEQYF. The CDR3 DNA follows: TGCGCCAGCAGCCCGGGGGGATCCTACGAGCAGTACTTC.

This chain connects TRBV4-1 to TRBJ2-5; 9 nucleotides align to TRBD2. With V trimmed by 2 bases and J by 2 bases, 3 bases remained unmatched. The CDR3 is 15 amino acids. Germline values: CDR1 MGHRA, CDR2 YSYEKL. The CDR3 loop is CASSQMTSGQETQYF. The CDR3 coding sequence is TGCGCCAGCAGCCAAATGACTAGCGGACAAGAGACCCAGTACTTC.